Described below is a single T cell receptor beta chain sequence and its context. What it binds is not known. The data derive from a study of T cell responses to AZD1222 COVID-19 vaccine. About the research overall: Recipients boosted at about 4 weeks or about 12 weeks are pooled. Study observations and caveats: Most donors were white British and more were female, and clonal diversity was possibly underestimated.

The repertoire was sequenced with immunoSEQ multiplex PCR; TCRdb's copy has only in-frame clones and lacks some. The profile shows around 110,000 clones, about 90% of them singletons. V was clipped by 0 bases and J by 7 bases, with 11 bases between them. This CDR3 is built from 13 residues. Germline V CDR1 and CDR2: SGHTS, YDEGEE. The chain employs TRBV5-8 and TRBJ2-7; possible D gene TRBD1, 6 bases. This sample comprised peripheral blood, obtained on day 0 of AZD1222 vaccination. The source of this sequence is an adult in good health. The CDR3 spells CASSLGGQTEQYF. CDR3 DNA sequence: TGTGCCAGCAGCTTGGGTGGACAGACAGAGCAGTACTTC.